The present T cell receptor (beta chain) was sequenced within a study of blood T cell repertoires in COVID-19. Study as a whole: The United States, Italy and Spain provided the acute and convalescent COVID-19 samples. In each case, the material was cDNA or gDNA derived from T cells, B-cell-depleted T cells, or PBMCs.

The CDR3 is 15 residues long. How the authors handled the data: Amplification of reference gene primers was used by the study to estimate nucleated cell counts. The method was immunoSEQ multiplex PCR; TCRdb's version includes in-frame clones alone and lacks a portion of them. V and J calls plus clone size are reproduced from that table; the DNA served to infer D and trimming. Of 200,000 to 250,000 clones in the sample, about 88% were seen once. Sequenced input: peripheral blood. This TCR was recovered from a man aged 40-49 years with acute or convalescent COVID-19. The chain employs TRBV21-1 and TRBJ2-2; TRBD2 is the table's D call and was not checked against the DNA. TRBV21-1 is deemed a pseudogene. CDR3 amino acids: CASVPRQEETGELFF. The CDR3 DNA is TGTGCCAGCGTCCCCCGGCAGGAGGAAACCGGGGAGCTGTTTTTT.